This is a list of T cell receptor beta chains from one sample in a study of cytomegalovirus exposure and HLA in healthy donors. Sequenced by immunoSEQ multiplex PCR; TCRdb stores in-frame clones only, minus some. The sample includes over 25,000 clones. The sample comprised PBMCs. These receptors were collected from a man in his thirties or forties in good health and CMV-seronegative. CDR3s include the opening cysteine and the closing phenylalanine or tryptophan. The D gene is left open where the match is weak.

TRBV9	TRBJ1-1	-	13	TGTGCCAGCAGCGTCTATATGAACACTGAAGCTTTCTTT	CASSVYMNTEAFF
TRBV5-1	TRBJ1-4	TRBD1	14	TGCGCCAGCACCCCGGGACAGGGACATGAAAAACTGTTTTTT	CASTPGQGHEKLFF
TRBV7-6	TRBJ2-1	TRBD1	16	TGTGCCAGCAGTTTACCTACAGGGGGGACCTACAATGAGCAGTTCTTC	CASSLPTGGTYNEQFF
TRBV7-3	TRBJ2-5	TRBD2	15	TGTGCCAGCAGCTACAGCGGGGGGCCGTGGGAGACCCAGTACTTC	CASSYSGGPWETQYF
TRBV7-2	TRBJ2-7	-	14	TGTGCCAGCAGCTTAGCGATGGTTAGCTACGAGCAGTACTTC	CASSLAMVSYEQYF
TRBV18	TRBJ1-3	-	16	TGTGCCAGCTCACCTTATCAAGGGGAAGGAGGAAACACCATATATTTT	CASSPYQGEGGNTIYF
TRBV30	TRBJ2-5	-	15	TGTGCCTGGAGTAGGGACTGGGGGACTCAAGAGACCCAGTACTTC	CAWSRDWGTQETQYF
TRBV25-1	TRBJ1-2	TRBD1	16	TGTGCCAGCAGTGACCTTAGGACAGGGGGCGTCTATGGCTACACCTTC	CASSDLRTGGVYGYTF
TRBV19	TRBJ2-7	TRBD2	15	TGTGCCAGTAGTATAGTCCCGGGAGGGCCCCACGAGCAGTACTTC	CASSIVPGGPHEQYF
TRBV27	TRBJ1-1	-	13	TGTGCCAGCAGTTTGGGGACTCAAGTCCGGGCTTTCTTT	CASSLGTQVRAFF
TRBV18	TRBJ1-2	TRBD1	15	TGTGCCAGCTCACCTGACAGGGCACGCAACTATGGCTACACCTTC	CASSPDRARNYGYTF
TRBV5-1	TRBJ2-1	TRBD2	14	TGCGCCAGCAGCCCCGGGGGGGTTTACAATGAGCAGTTCTTC	CASSPGGVYNEQFF
TRBV6-5	TRBJ1-2	-	13	TGTGCCAGCAGAACAGACATGAACTATGGCTACACCTTC	CASRTDMNYGYTF
TRBV10-3	TRBJ1-5	-	14	TGTGCCATCCGAGCGGGAGGCCCCCGTGAGCCCCAGCATTTT	CAIRAGGPREPQHF
TRBV2	TRBJ2-7	-	12	TGTGCAAAAGGCAGGGGCGACTACGAGCAGTACTTC	CAKGRGDYEQYF
TRBV7-2	TRBJ2-1	-	14	TGTGCCAGCAGCTTAGTGGCGGGTCACAATGAGCAGTTCTTC	CASSLVAGHNEQFF
TRBV27	TRBJ1-5	TRBD1	15	TGTGCCAGCGGCCAGGGGGTCGGGGGCAATCAGCCCCAGCATTTT	CASGQGVGGNQPQHF
TRBV18	TRBJ2-5	TRBD2	15	TGTGCCAGCTCACCAACTAGCGGCCGGGGAGAGACCCAGTACTTC	CASSPTSGRGETQYF
TRBV10-3	TRBJ1-2	TRBD1	15	TGTGCCATCAGTGAAAGGACAGGGGTTAACTATGGCTACACCTTC	CAISERTGVNYGYTF
TRBV28	TRBJ1-2	TRBD1	17	TGTGCCAGCATTGACGTTACAGGGGGTCGGCGGGTATTAGGCTACACCTTC	CASIDVTGGRRVLGYTF
TRBV6-5	TRBJ1-2	-	12	TGTGCCAGCAGCTCGGGACTCTATGGCTACACCTTC	CASSSGLYGYTF
TRBV7-8	TRBJ2-3	-	17	TGTGCCAGCAGCTTAGCCAGGCAGGGGAGTAGCACAGATACGCAGTATTTT	CASSLARQGSSTDTQYF
TRBV13	TRBJ2-7	TRBD2	15	TGTGCCAGCAGCGCGACTAGCGGGAGCTCCTACGAGCAGTACTTC	CASSATSGSSYEQYF
TRBV7-9	TRBJ2-1	-	17	TGTGCCAGCAGCCAACCCCACCGGCAGGGCGGCGGCAATGAGCAGTTCTTC	CASSQPHRQGGGNEQFF
TRBV18	TRBJ2-7	TRBD1	16	TGTGCCAGCTCACCAACATCCGGACAGGGAGTTGTCGGGCAGTACTTC	CASSPTSGQGVVGQYF
TRBV19	TRBJ2-7	-	13	TGTGCCAGTACCAGGGGCGGGAGTAACGAGCAGTACTTC	CASTRGGSNEQYF
TRBV10-3	TRBJ2-1	TRBD2	16	TGTGCCATCAGTGCCCCGGGACTAGCGGGAGTGGGTGAGCAGTTCTTC	CAISAPGLAGVGEQFF
TRBV6-5	TRBJ2-7	TRBD2	15	TGTGCCAGCAGGCGACTAGCGGGAGGGTTCGGAGAGCAGTACTTC	CASRRLAGGFGEQYF
TRBV19	TRBJ1-2	TRBD1	14	TGTGCCAGTAGTATAAAGGGACAGGGATATGGCTACACCTTC	CASSIKGQGYGYTF